This TCR delta chain appears in the sequencing data of a study of γδ T cells in repeated Plasmodium falciparum infection. The V end was cut by 3 bases, the J end by 0 bases, with 19 bases between. Germline lookup yields CDR1 GEAIGNYY and CDR2 EKD. This CDR3 has 17 residues. Bulk repertoires came from Vgamma9/Vdelta2+ or Vdelta2-negative gammadelta T cells flow-sorted from PBMC. Study-wide points: Repeated controlled infections reportedly drove waves of new clonotype selection in Vdelta2-negative, mostly Vdelta1+, gammadelta repertoires.

Each sorted gammadelta sample had TRG and TRD chains sequenced. TCRdb redid the clone calls on the multiplex PCR reads with CATT. The repertoire holds 93,000 or so delta-chain clones, with approximately 1% as singletons. This clone is labeled medium-sized (0.01 to 0.1%). The target antigen is unknown. Within the sample, other DNA sequences also encode this same CDR3. Source material: gamma-delta T cells from blood. The chain is built from TRDV2 and TRDJ1; maybe TRDD1 (5 bases). The clonotype was recovered from a pool of human donors (malaria-infected and uninfected, not separated). CDR3 sequence (DNA): TGTGCCTGTGACGAAATTAATCCCCAACTCCACACCGATAAACTCATCTTT. It specifies CACDEINPQLHTDKLIF.